Below, 11 T cell receptor beta chains from the same sample are listed, as sequenced in a study of graft-versus-host responses after intestinal transplantation. The antigens of these receptors remain unknown. Clones were sequenced by immunoSEQ multiplex PCR, and TCRdb holds only the in-frame ones, with some missing. The sample has tens of thousands of clones, 85% to 90% seen once; the top ten hold roughly 0.31%. The material was unstimulated CD4+ T cells sorted from spleen or lymph node cells, obtained before intestinal transplant. The receptors shown here come from a human donor who received an intestinal transplant.

Turning to this clone: Relative to the germline gene, one junction end is altered; a read error may explain this. Other DNA sequences of this sample code for an identical CDR3. The V gene is TRBV6-1, the J gene TRBJ1-4; 7 bases are shared with TRBD1. The CDR3 extends over 14 amino acids. Germline V gives CDR1 MNHNS, CDR2 SASEGT. The CDR3 nucleotides read TGCGCCAGCAGTGCGGTGACAGGGAATGAAAAACTGTTTTTT. It is translated as CASSAVTGNEKLFF.

This clone was counted a single time. The J gene is TRBJ2-7, the V gene TRBV6-1; no reliable D call. Between the trimmed V and J ends, which lost 6 bases and 2 bases, there was a span of 17 bases. This CDR3 is built from 15 residues. The germline V gene encodes CDR1 MNHNS and CDR2 SASEGT. The CDR3 nucleotides read TGTGCCAGCAGAGCCCGAGGAAACCCAACCTACGAGCAGTACTTC. Translating it yields CASRARGNPTYEQYF.

The rearrangement uses TRBV11-1 and TRBJ2-2; a possible D gene is TRBD2 (5 bases). The CDR3 loop spans 14 amino acids. Trimming pared 3 bases from V and 3 bases from J, leaving 8 bases between. From germline, CDR1 is SGHAT and CDR2 FQDESV (reference sequence). CDR3 nucleotide sequence: TGTGCCAGCAGCTTTACCGGGGACACCGGGGAGCTGTTTTTT. Protein product: CASSFTGDTGELFF.

V gene TRBV6-6 combines with J gene TRBJ2-1; possible D gene TRBD2, 5 bases. The germline CDR1 and CDR2 sequences are MNHNY and SVGAGI (reference sequence). Trimming took 6 bases from V and 16 from J, leaving 19 bases between them. This CDR3 is built from 12 residues. This chain's CDR3 is CASSPQASIPFF. The CDR3 coding sequence is TGTGCCAGCAGCCCCCAGGCTAGCATCCCCTTCTTC.

In this sample, this clone turned up once. The chain links TRBV5-1 to TRBJ1-6; 10 bases match TRBD1. V shed 4 bases and J 10 bases; nucleotides not matched to a gene: 5. This CDR3 is built from 14 residues. Germline V gives CDR1 SGHRS, CDR2 YFSETQ. The DNA for the CDR3 is TGCGCCAGCAGCCCCGGGACAGGGGAATCACCCCTCCACTTT. It translates to CASSPGTGESPLHF.

The V call is TRBV2, the J call TRBJ1-1; TRBD1 agrees at 8 bases. The CDR3 contains 13 residues. Germline values: CDR1 SNHLY, CDR2 FYNNEI. The junction had 11 bases not matched to a gene; V was cut back by 7 bases and J by 10 bases. In DNA form, the CDR3 reads TGTGCCAGCACCTCATCAGGGGGCGGAGGAGCTTTCTTT. Protein sequence: CASTSSGGGGAFF.

For the CDR3, the DNA is TGTGCCAGCAGCTCCGAGGCCTCCTACGAGCAGTACTTC. It is translated as CASSSEASYEQYF. The chain uses TRBV7-9 and TRBJ2-7, with D unclear. From germline, CDR1 is SEHNR and CDR2 FQNEAQ (reference sequence). With 4 bases removed from V and 0 bases from J, the gap between germline ends came to 7 bases. CDR3 length equals 13 residues.

This clone has only a few counts. This sequence joins TRBV4-1 and TRBJ1-3, with D perhaps TRBD1 (5 bases). V was shortened by 3 bases and J by 0 bases, with 12 bases between the two germline ends. Germline CDR1 MGHRA, CDR2 YSYEKL. The length of the CDR3 is 16 residues. The CDR3 DNA sequence: TGCGCCAGCAGCCAGCCTATGGGGGGCTCTGGAAACACCATATATTTT. This translates into CASSQPMGGSGNTIYF.

The rearrangement joins TRBV27 to TRBJ2-1; 13 bases are a match to TRBD2. Germline-derived CDR1 and CDR2 are MNHEY and SMNVEV (reference sequence). The CDR3 totals 17 residues. Trimming cost V 4 bases and J 7 bases; bases outside gene matches: 10. The CDR3: CASSYLGLAGTKNEQFF. DNA of the CDR3: TGTGCCAGCAGTTACCTGGGACTAGCGGGAACCAAGAATGAGCAGTTCTTC.

This clone was seen just once. The rearrangement joins TRBV2 to TRBJ2-7; a possible D gene is TRBD2 (6 bases). V was pared by 2 bases and J by 5 bases, with 10 bases between. The CDR3 spans 13 residues. Germline CDR1 SNHLY, CDR2 FYNNEI. CDR3: CASSERGLDEQYF. The CDR3 region has the DNA TGTGCCAGCAGTGAACGGGGACTGGACGAGCAGTACTTC.

The gene calls are TRBV7-9 and TRBJ2-7; weak D call: TRBD2 (6 bases). CDR1 and CDR2 from the germline V gene are SEHNR and FQNEAQ (reference sequence). This CDR3 has 17 residues. Trimming left V 0 bases short and J 0 bases short, with 15 bases between. The CDR3 nucleotides read TGTGCCAGCAGCTTAGCTCGGGGTGCGGGGAGCTCCTACGAGCAGTACTTC. It is translated as CASSLARGAGSSYEQYF.